The rows below give T cell receptor beta chains drawn from one sample of a study of cytomegalovirus exposure and HLA in healthy donors. Some clones are missing from TCRdb's copy, which holds only in-frame ones; the method was immunoSEQ multiplex PCR. This sample carries about 120,000 clones, around 85% of them seen once, and the ten largest clones take around 1.9%. The specimen sequenced was PBMCs. All receptors derive from a woman in her 30s in good health and CMV-seronegative. CDR3s leave out the opening cysteine and the closing phenylalanine or tryptophan.

v_gene,CDR3aa
TRBV6-5,ASSEGGQPQH
TRBV7-2,ASSVALDRGAHEQY
TRBV9,ASSGSGEGQY
TRBV16,ASSQSRAGTGKGNYGYT
TRBV2,ASSENRGQSETQY
TRBV5-5,ASHTGTGLYGYT
TRBV11-2,ASSLWGETQY
TRBV5-6,ASRPQGATTYEQY
TRBV13,ASSSDRAGTGELF
TRBV15,ATSRARTGISYGYT
TRBV7-2,ASSSQGAGNEQF
TRBV14,ASSQVGGVSGNEQF
TRBV10-1,ASSDRYFPPDTQY
TRBV7-7,ASSRDRIGELF
TRBV2,ASSFRETANTGELF
TRBV5-4,ASSVTGGQLEKLF
TRBV28,ASSLESGSHEQY
TRBV5-4,ASSLMGGGETQY
TRBV7-9,ASSLALGQGYGYT
TRBV5-8,ASSLGDRQTGNTIY
TRBV15,ATSASRQGSNQPQH
TRBV6-6,ASLSGQNYGYT
TRBV5-1,ASSLGQLATEAF